This T cell receptor (beta chain) was identified in a study of cytomegalovirus exposure and HLA in healthy donors. The donors gave bone marrow, and they were healthy. About this clone itself: No antigen is known for it.

Trimming took 4 bases from V and 5 from J, leaving 17 bases between them. The CDR3 loop spans 14 amino acids. The germline V gene encodes CDR1 SQVTM and CDR2 ANQGSEA. Findings and caveats of the study: One cluster of highly shared sequence variants probably arose as a sequencing artifact.

60 Vbeta and 13 Jbeta primers were used in PCR. Assay used: immunoSEQ multiplex PCR; TCRdb lists only in-frame clones, some missing. The sample records roughly 80,000 clones, roughly 70% being singletons. The clonotype comes from a man aged 55 to 70 in good health and CMV-seropositive. The sample taken for sequencing was PBMCs. The gene calls are TRBV29-1 and TRBJ1-2, with D maybe TRBD1 (5 bases). CDR3: CSVVSGRGSYGYTF. As DNA, the CDR3 is TGCAGCGTTGTGTCTGGGAGGGGCAGTTATGGCTACACCTTC.